The 29 T cell receptor beta chains presented below share a single source sample, sequenced in a study of T cell responses to AZD1222 COVID-19 vaccine. TCRdb's copy holds only in-frame clones and misses some; the assay was immunoSEQ multiplex PCR. The table has more than 110,000 clones, 85% to 90% seen once. Sample: peripheral blood, taken on day 0 of AZD1222 vaccination. The source is an adult in good health.

V usage is TRBV19 and J usage is TRBJ2-4; D may be TRBD2 (7 bases). V lost 3 bases and J 2 bases, leaving 11 bases between the germline ends. Germline lookup yields CDR1 LNHDA and CDR2 SQIVND (reference sequence). The CDR3 length is 15 residues. CDR3 region: CASSIVGGPKNIQYF. The CDR3 DNA reads as TGTGCCAGTAGTATCGTGGGGGGGCCCAAAAACATTCAGTACTTC.

This clone has at least ten counts. The J gene is TRBJ2-1, the V gene TRBV12-3 or TRBV12-4; D gene ambiguous. V was pared by 2 bases and J by 7 bases, with 9 bases between. This CDR3 region has 13 residues. This chain's CDR3 is CASSLNRWNEQFF. The CDR3 DNA reads TGTGCCAGCAGTTTAAACAGATGGAATGAGCAGTTCTTC.

The genes are TRBV28 and TRBJ1-3, with 8 nucleotides matching TRBD1. The CDR3 sequence is 19 residues long. Germline V gene sequence: CDR1 MDHEN, CDR2 SYDVKM. The V segment lost 6 bases and the J segment 1 base; nucleotides outside the gene matches: 17. The DNA of the CDR3 is TGTGCCAGCAGAAACAGGACAGGGTTTAGATTCAGGTCTGGAAACACCATATATTTT. Its translation is CASRNRTGFRFRSGNTIYF.

The chain combines TRBV2 with TRBJ1-4; no reliable D call. Germline assignment: CDR1 SNHLY and CDR2 FYNNEI. The CDR3 length is 15 residues. Trimming stripped 4 bases from V and 8 bases from J, with 17 bases between. CDR3 protein: CASSVQASGREKLFF. DNA of the CDR3: TGTGCCAGCAGTGTGCAGGCCTCCGGTCGGGAAAAACTGTTTTTT.

V is TRBV28 and J is TRBJ2-5, with 8 bases lining up with TRBD1. The germline CDR1 and CDR2 sequences are MDHEN and SYDVKM. The CDR3 contains 14 residues. The ends lost 4 bases at V and 5 bases at J; junction bases unmatched: 6. The CDR3 spells CASSYSGGEETQYF. The CDR3 coding sequence is TGTGCCAGCAGTTATTCAGGGGGCGAGGAGACCCAGTACTTC.

This clone was detected only once. As DNA, the CDR3 is TGCAGTGCTAGTCCCCCGGCGGGGACCTACAATGAGCAGTTCTTC. It yields the protein CSASPPAGTYNEQFF. J is TRBJ2-1 and V is TRBV20-1; maybe TRBD2 (6 bases). Germline V CDR1 and CDR2: DFQATT, SNEGSKA (reference sequence). The CDR3 runs 15 residues. V was cut by 3 bases and J by 2 bases, with 14 bases left in between.

The chain combines TRBV15 with TRBJ1-4; TRBD1 matches at 8 bases. The CDR3 covers 15 residues. V dropped 6 bases and J dropped 1; count of bases not matched to a gene: 4. CDR1 and CDR2 (germline): LNHNV, YYDKDF (reference sequence). The CDR3 reads CATSRTGQTNEKLFF. The CDR3 bases are TGTGCCACCAGTAGGACAGGGCAAACTAATGAAAAACTGTTTTTT.

The chain combines TRBV5-1 with TRBJ2-1, with D perhaps matching TRBD2 (5 bases). This CDR3 spans 12 amino acids. V lost 4 bases to trimming and J lost 8 bases, with 10 bases between them. Germline values: CDR1 SGHRS, CDR2 YFSETQ. The CDR3 DNA sequence: TGCGCCAGCAGCCCCACTAGTTATGAGCAGTTCTTC. Translating gives CASSPTSYEQFF.

The V call is TRBV18, the J call TRBJ2-3; D could derive from TRBD1 or TRBD2 (5 bases each). The germline V gene encodes CDR1 KGHSH and CDR2 LQKENI. The CDR3 runs to 16 residues. V lost 2 bases and J 1 base, leaving 13 bases between the germline ends. CDR3 in DNA: TGTGCCAGCTCACCAGCGAGGGGTGCGGGCACAGATACGCAGTATTTT. Translating it yields CASSPARGAGTDTQYF.

The V gene is TRBV19, the J gene TRBJ1-5, with D possibly being TRBD1 (5 bases). This CDR3 contains 14 residues. Deletions cut 2 bases from V and 5 bases from J, with 10 bases between. The germline CDR1 and CDR2 sequences are LNHDA and SQIVND (reference sequence). CDR3 residues: CASSIMAGYQPQHF. CDR3 in DNA: TGTGCCAGTAGTATAATGGCAGGGTATCAGCCCCAGCATTTT.

V and J are TRBV18 and TRBJ2-1, with 10 bases identical to TRBD2. CDR1 KGHSH and CDR2 LQKENI come from the germline V gene. V lost 3 bases to trimming and J lost 4 bases; unmatched junction nucleotides: 6. The CDR3 length is 16 residues. Here the CDR3 reads CASSPASGSFYNEQFF. The DNA for the CDR3 is TGTGCCAGCTCACCGGCTAGCGGGAGTTTTTACAATGAGCAGTTCTTC.

V usage is TRBV28 and J usage is TRBJ1-5; D not certain. Germline CDR1 and CDR2: MDHEN and SYDVKM. Deletions cut 3 bases from V and 7 bases from J, with 19 bases between. The CDR3 length is 16 residues. The CDR3 nucleotides are TGTGCCAGCAGTTTGTCCCCTGGGAATTCTGGACAGCCCCAGCATTTT. Amino acid sequence: CASSLSPGNSGQPQHF.

This clone appeared a single time. The rearrangement uses TRBV6-6 and TRBJ2-1, with D possibly TRBD2 on 6 matching bases. V lost 4 bases, J lost 7 bases, and 14 bases lay in between. Germline CDR1 and CDR2: MNHNY and SVGAGI (reference sequence). The CDR3 runs 14 residues. The CDR3 protein is CASSFRTEGNEQFF. The CDR3 DNA reads as TGTGCCAGCAGTTTTAGGACGGAGGGGAATGAGCAGTTCTTC.

The chain couples TRBV9 to TRBJ2-1; 7 nucleotides line up with TRBD2. V trimming: 4 bases; J trimming: 4 bases; junction bases outside the gene matches: 11. Germline CDR1 reads SGDLS; CDR2 reads YYNGEE. The CDR3 sequence is 16 residues long. CDR3 sequence (DNA): TGTGCCAGCAGCACCCCCCGGCTAGCGGTATACAATGAGCAGTTCTTC. Amino acid sequence: CASSTPRLAVYNEQFF.

The rearrangement joins TRBV6-5 to TRBJ1-2; no reliable D call. The germline V gene has CDR1 MNHEY and CDR2 SVGAGI. The CDR3 covers 15 residues. The ends were cut back, 0 bases at V and 2 bases at J, with 10 bases in the middle. The CDR3 loop is CASSYSPGDNYGYTF. The CDR3 DNA reads as TGTGCCAGCAGTTACTCGCCAGGAGACAACTATGGCTACACCTTC.

The rearrangement uses TRBV27 and TRBJ1-2; D gene uncertain. The CDR3 sequence is 13 residues long. CDR1 is MNHEY and CDR2 is SMNVEV in the germline V gene (reference sequence). Trimming stripped 6 bases from V and 6 bases from J, with 14 bases between. CDR3 region: CASSPRDQHGYTF. The CDR3 DNA sequence: TGTGCCAGCAGCCCCCGAGACCAGCATGGCTACACCTTC.

This sequence joins TRBV9 and TRBJ2-1; 10 bases line up with TRBD2. The length of the CDR3 is 17 residues. The germline gives CDR1 SGDLS, CDR2 YYNGEE. The V segment lost 2 bases and the J segment 5 bases; nucleotides outside the gene matches: 10. DNA of the CDR3: TGTGCCAGCAGCGTGGGGGGTGGGACTAGCGCGAACAATGAGCAGTTCTTC. This translates into CASSVGGGTSANNEQFF.

This rearrangement joins TRBV7-2 to TRBJ2-1; D tentatively fits TRBD1 or TRBD2 (5 bases each). Germline CDR1 SGHTA, CDR2 FQGNSA. Trimming removed 5 bases at V and 8 bases at J, with 19 bases between. The CDR3 length is 15 residues. The CDR3 protein is CASSRSGTTTHEQFF. CDR3 coding DNA: TGTGCCAGCAGCCGTTCCGGGACCACAACCCATGAGCAGTTCTTC. The entire variable domain, with the rest obtained from reference TRBV7-2 and TRBJ2-1, is as follows: GAGVSQSPSNKVTEKGKDVELRCDPISGHTALYWYRQSLGQGLEFLIYFQGNSAPDKSGLPSDRFSAERTGGSVSTLTIQRTQQEDSAVYLCASSRSGTTTHEQFFGPGTRLTVL.

The chain joins TRBV5-6 to TRBJ2-7; TRBD2 matches 8 bases. The CDR3 has 16 amino acids. CDR1 SGHDT and CDR2 YYEEEE come from the germline V gene. With V trimmed by 3 bases and J by 4 bases, 12 bases remained unmatched. The CDR3: CASSWTASGHHYEQYF. The CDR3 DNA follows: TGTGCCAGCAGCTGGACCGCTAGCGGGCATCATTACGAGCAGTACTTC.

The CDR3 loop is CASSQVLNTEAFF. The CDR3 coding sequence is TGTGCCAGCAGCCAAGTCCTTAACACTGAAGCTTTCTTT. The chain combines TRBV14 with TRBJ1-1, with no clear D. V lost 1 base, J lost 2 bases, and 5 bases lay in between. CDR3 length: 13 amino acids. CDR1 and CDR2 (germline): SGHDN, FVKESK.

The J gene is TRBJ2-1, the V gene TRBV13; the D gene is possibly TRBD2 (6 bases). Per the germline V gene, CDR1 is PRHDT and CDR2 is FYEKMQ (reference sequence). The CDR3 extends over 13 amino acids. The V end lost 4 bases, the J end lost 6 bases, and 10 bases lay between the germline ends. This chain's CDR3 is CASSSGVPNEQFF. The DNA of the CDR3 is TGTGCCAGCAGCTCGGGAGTGCCCAATGAGCAGTTCTTC.

This clone turned up a few times. The V gene is TRBV29-1, the J gene TRBJ2-3; 9 bases line up with TRBD1. The CDR3 has 14 residues. Germline V gene sequence: CDR1 SQVTM, CDR2 ANQGSEA. Unmatched junction bases numbered 12, after V lost 8 bases and J lost 6 bases. The CDR3 spells CSMPWTGDPDTQYF. The CDR3 nucleotides are TGCAGCATGCCCTGGACAGGGGATCCGGATACGCAGTATTTT.

The chain joins TRBV7-2 to TRBJ1-5; D is unclear. Germline CDR1 SGHTA, CDR2 FQGNSA. The CDR3 contains 14 residues. The germline V and J ends were trimmed by 0 bases and 8 bases, with 11 bases remaining between them. CDR3 nucleotides: TGTGCCAGCAGCTTAGCAGGACGCGGTGAGCCCCAGCATTTT. Translated, it gives CASSLAGRGEPQHF.

CDR3 region: CASSQGTATEAFF. The CDR3 region has the DNA TGTGCCAGCTCACAGGGGACAGCTACTGAAGCTTTCTTT. This rearrangement joins TRBV18 to TRBJ1-1; TRBD1 matches at 7 bases. The trim removed 4 bases at V and 5 bases at J, leaving 4 bases unmatched. The germline V gene has CDR1 KGHSH and CDR2 LQKENI. This CDR3 spans 13 amino acids.

This chain uses TRBV5-1 with TRBJ2-5; D gene ambiguous. This CDR3 contains 13 residues. Germline V lookup: CDR1 SGHRS, CDR2 YFSETQ. Trimming removed 0 bases at V and 2 bases at J, with 5 bases between. The chain's CDR3 is CASSLGRQETQYF. The CDR3 DNA reads TGCGCCAGCAGCTTGGGACGGCAAGAGACCCAGTACTTC. Based on the CDR3 plus reference TRBV5-1 and TRBJ2-5, the full variable domain is KAGVTQTPRYLIKTRGQQVTLSCSPISGHRSVSWYQQTPGQGLQFLFEYFSETQRNKGNFPGRFSGRQFSNSRSEMNVSTLELGDSALYLCASSLGRQETQYFGPGTRLLVL.

The table lists this clone with a few counts. The chain uses TRBV19 and TRBJ1-3; D may be TRBD1 (6 bases). CDR3 length: 14 residues. In germline, CDR1 is LNHDA, CDR2 SQIVND (reference sequence). V gave up 3 bases and J gave up 4 bases, with 10 bases separating them. The CDR3 sequence is CASSITGFGNTIYF. The CDR3 coding sequence is TGTGCCAGTAGTATCACAGGGTTCGGAAACACCATATATTTT.

This clone came up a few times. This chain connects TRBV9 to TRBJ2-7; D is unclear. Germline CDR1 and CDR2: SGDLS and YYNGEE. The CDR3 has 13 residues. V lost 0 bases, J lost 6 bases, and 10 bases lay in between. CDR3 coding DNA: TGTGCCAGCAGCGTAGAAGGGTTTAGCGAGCAGTACTTC. Its translation is CASSVEGFSEQYF. The variable domain in full, completed from reference TRBV9 and TRBJ2-7, reads DSGVTQTPKHLITATGQRVTLRCSPRSGDLSVYWYQQSLDQGLQFLIQYYNGEERAKGNILERFSAQQFPDLHSELNLSSLELGDSALYFCASSVEGFSEQYFGPGTRLTVT.

The rearrangement links TRBV12-3 or TRBV12-4 to TRBJ2-3, with TRBD2 identical over 7 bases. Trimming took 0 bases from V and 14 from J; bases not matched to a gene: 8. The CDR3 has 13 residues. The CDR3: CASSLALGGILYF. CDR3 sequence (DNA): TGTGCCAGCAGTTTAGCGCTCGGGGGGATCCTGTATTTT.

This clone appeared a single time. The genes are TRBV5-1 and TRBJ2-7; tentatively, D is TRBD1 (6 bases). The CDR3 extends over 14 amino acids. Germline CDR1 is SGHRS and CDR2 is YFSETQ. V lost 0 bases, J lost 2 bases, and 9 bases lay in between. The CDR3 coding sequence is TGCGCCAGCAGCTTGGCTGCAGGGGCCTACGAGCAGTACTTC. This gives the protein CASSLAAGAYEQYF.